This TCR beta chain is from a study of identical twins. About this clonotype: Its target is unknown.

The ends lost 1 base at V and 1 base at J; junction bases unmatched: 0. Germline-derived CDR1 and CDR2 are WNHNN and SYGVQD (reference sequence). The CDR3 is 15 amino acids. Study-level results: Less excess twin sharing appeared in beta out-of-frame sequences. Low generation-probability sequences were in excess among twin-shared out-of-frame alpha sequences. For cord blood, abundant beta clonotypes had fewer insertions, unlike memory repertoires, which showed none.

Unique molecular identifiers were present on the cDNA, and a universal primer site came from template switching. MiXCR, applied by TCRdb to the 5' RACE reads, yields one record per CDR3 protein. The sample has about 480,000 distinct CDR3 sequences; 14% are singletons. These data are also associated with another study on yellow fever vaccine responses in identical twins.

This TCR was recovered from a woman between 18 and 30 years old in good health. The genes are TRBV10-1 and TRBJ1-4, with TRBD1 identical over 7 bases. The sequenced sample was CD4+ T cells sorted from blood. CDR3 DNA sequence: TGCGCCAGCAGTGAGTGGGACAGAACTAATGAAAAACTGTTTTTT. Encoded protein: CASSEWDRTNEKLFF.